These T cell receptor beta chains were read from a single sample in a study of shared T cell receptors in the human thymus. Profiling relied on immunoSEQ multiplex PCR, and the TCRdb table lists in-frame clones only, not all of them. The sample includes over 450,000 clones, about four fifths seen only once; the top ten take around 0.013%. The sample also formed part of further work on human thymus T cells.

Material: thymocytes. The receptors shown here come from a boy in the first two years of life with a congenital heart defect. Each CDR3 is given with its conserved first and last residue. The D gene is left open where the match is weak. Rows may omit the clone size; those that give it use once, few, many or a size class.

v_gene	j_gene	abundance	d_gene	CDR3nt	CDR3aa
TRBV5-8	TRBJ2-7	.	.	TGTGCCAGCAGCCCGAGACAGGATCTCTCCTACGAGCAGTACTTC	CASSPRQDLSYEQYF
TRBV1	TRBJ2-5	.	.	TGCACCAGCAGCCAAGAAGAGACCGGGACTAGCGAACAAGAGACCCAGTACTTC	CTSSQEETGTSEQETQYF
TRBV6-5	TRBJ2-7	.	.	TGTGCCAGTAGACGAGGGTACGAGCAGTACTTC	CASRRGYEQYF
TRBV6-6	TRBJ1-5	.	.	TGTGCCAGCAGTTACTCGGCAGGGGTTCAGCCCCAGCATTTT	CASSYSAGVQPQHF
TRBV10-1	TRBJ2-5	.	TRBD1	TGCGCCAGCAGTGGAACAGGGGCTCAAGAGACCCAGTACTTC	CASSGTGAQETQYF
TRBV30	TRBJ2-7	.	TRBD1	TGTGCCTGGAGTGTACCACCCTTGGACAGGGACGAGCAGTACTTC	CAWSVPPLDRDEQYF
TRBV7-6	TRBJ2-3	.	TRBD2	TGTGCCAGCAGCCCAGACCCTAGCGGGAAGAAAGATACGCAGTATTTT	CASSPDPSGKKDTQYF
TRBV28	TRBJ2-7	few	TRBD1	TGTGCCAGCAGTAGACAGGGGGCGGCGGACGAGCAGTACTTC	CASSRQGAADEQYF
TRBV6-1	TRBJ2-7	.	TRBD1	TGTGCCAGCAGCGAAGAGACAGGGGTCCGGACCTACGAGCAGTACTTC	CASSEETGVRTYEQYF
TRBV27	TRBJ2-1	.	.	TGTGCCAGCAATGGCGGGACGGTTCCCAATGAGCAGTTCTTC	CASNGGTVPNEQFF
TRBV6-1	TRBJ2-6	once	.	TGTGCCAGCAGTGAAGGTTGGCGGGGCCTAGGAGGGGCCAACGTCCTGACTTTC	CASSEGWRGLGGANVLTF
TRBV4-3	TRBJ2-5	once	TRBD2	TGCGCCAGCAGCCAAGAGGTCCATAGCGGGCAGACCCAGTACTTC	CASSQEVHSGQTQYF
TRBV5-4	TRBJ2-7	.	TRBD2	TGTGCCAGCAGCGATGTTCCGCGGGAGGGTTCCTACGAGCAGTACTTC	CASSDVPREGSYEQYF
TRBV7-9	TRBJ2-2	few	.	TGTGCCAGCAGCATCAGGGACGGGGAGCTGTTTTTT	CASSIRDGELFF
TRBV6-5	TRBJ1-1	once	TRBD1	TGTGCCAGCAGTTACGAACTTCAGGGGGTCACTGAAGCTTTCTTT	CASSYELQGVTEAFF
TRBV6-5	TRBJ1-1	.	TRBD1	TGTGCCAGCAGGTCGGGACAGGAGATGGCTTTCTTT	CASRSGQEMAFF